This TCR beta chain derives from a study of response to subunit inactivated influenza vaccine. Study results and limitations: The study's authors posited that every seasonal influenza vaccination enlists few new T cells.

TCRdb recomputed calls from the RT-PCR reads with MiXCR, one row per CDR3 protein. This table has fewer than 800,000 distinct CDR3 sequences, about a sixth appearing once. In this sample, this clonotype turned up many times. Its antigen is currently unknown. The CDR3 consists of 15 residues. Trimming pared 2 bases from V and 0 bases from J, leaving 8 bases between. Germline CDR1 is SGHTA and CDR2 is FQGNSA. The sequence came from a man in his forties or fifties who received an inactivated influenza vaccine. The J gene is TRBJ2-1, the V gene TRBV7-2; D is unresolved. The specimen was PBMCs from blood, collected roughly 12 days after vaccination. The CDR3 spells CASSLFGGSYNEQFF. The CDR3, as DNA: TGTGCCAGCAGCTTATTCGGTGGCTCCTACAATGAGCAGTTCTTC.